Shown below are 15 T cell receptor beta chains from a single sample sequenced in a study of shared clonotypes between healthy human individuals. TCRdb's table, derived via immunoSEQ multiplex PCR, lists solely in-frame clones and lacks some. The table shows about 1.5 million clones, with approximately 98% occurring only once. The sample comprised naive CD4+ T cells sorted from blood. Specified subset: CD45RA+ positively selected. Receptor source: a man aged 25 to 40 in good health.

The CDR3 protein is CASRPTAADTQYF. The CDR3, as DNA: TGTGCCAGCAGGCCCACCGCGGCAGATACGCAGTATTTT. The V gene is TRBV27, the J gene TRBJ2-3; D call uncertain. Per the germline V gene, CDR1 is MNHEY and CDR2 is SMNVEV (reference sequence). The CDR3 runs to 13 residues. V lost 6 bases to trimming and J lost 4 bases, with 11 bases between them.

This chain uses TRBV4-3 with TRBJ2-2; D may be TRBD2 (5 bases). Trimming pared 10 bases from V and 5 bases from J, leaving 17 bases between. CDR1 is LGHNA and CDR2 is YSLEER in the germline V gene. This CDR3 contains 14 residues. CDR3 DNA sequence: TGCGCCAAAGCCTTGGGAGAAATAACCGGGGAGCTGTTTTTT. Its protein product is CAKALGEITGELFF.

The rearrangement uses TRBV5-5 and TRBJ2-2, with D hard to call. Germline V gene lookup returns CDR1 SGHKS and CDR2 YYEKEE (reference sequence). CDR3 size: 16 residues. Trimming cost V 1 base and J 2 bases, with 12 bases left between them. Here the CDR3 DNA reads TGTGCCAGCAGCTTGTTTTTCGATTCAAACACCGGGGAGCTGTTTTTT. Protein: CASSLFFDSNTGELFF.

V is TRBV29-1 and J is TRBJ2-5, with 7 bases fitting TRBD2. The CDR3 sequence is 13 residues long. Germline CDR1 SQVTM, CDR2 ANQGSEA. The J segment lost 8 bases and the V segment lost 0 bases, leaving 6 bases of the junction unmatched. The CDR3 loop is CSVEEPSGRTQYF. In nucleotides, the CDR3 is TGCAGCGTTGAAGAACCTAGCGGAAGAACCCAGTACTTC.

This clone was found once. The chain employs TRBV5-1 and TRBJ1-1; weak D call: TRBD1 (6 bases). V was clipped by 5 bases and J by 7 bases, with 18 bases between them. The CDR3 totals 14 residues. Germline V gene lookup returns CDR1 SGHRS and CDR2 YFSETQ. Written as DNA, the CDR3 is TGCGCCAGCAGTAAACAGGGAGGGCTGGATGAAGCTTTCTTT. It translates to CASSKQGGLDEAFF.

The chain links TRBV9 to TRBJ1-4; D gene unclear. Germline CDR1 is SGDLS and CDR2 is YYNGEE. The CDR3 covers 16 residues. Trimming removed 0 bases from V and 0 bases from J, with 9 bases in between. CDR3 protein: CASSVGSRATNEKLFF. In DNA form, the CDR3 reads TGTGCCAGCAGCGTAGGCAGCCGCGCAACTAATGAAAAACTGTTTTTT.

The chain joins TRBV7-6 to TRBJ2-7; TRBD1 aligns across 10 bases. CDR1 and CDR2 from the germline V gene are SGHVS and FNYEAQ. V was pared by 1 base and J by 0 bases, with 3 bases of the junction left unmatched. The CDR3 has 16 residues. The chain's CDR3 is CASSLGTGGSSYEQYF. The CDR3 nucleotides read TGTGCCAGCAGCTTAGGGACAGGGGGGAGCTCCTACGAGCAGTACTTC.

This chain connects TRBV5-1 to TRBJ2-5; 10 bases agree with TRBD2. Unmatched junction bases numbered 2, after V lost 0 bases and J lost 3 bases. The CDR3 covers 15 residues. Germline V gene data show CDR1 as SGHRS and CDR2 as YFSETQ. The CDR3: CASSLALAGEETQYF. The DNA for the CDR3 is TGCGCCAGCAGCTTGGCCCTAGCGGGGGAAGAGACCCAGTACTTC.

The table lists this clone with a count of one. The chain is built from TRBV27 and TRBJ2-2, with unresolved D. Germline lookup yields CDR1 MNHEY and CDR2 SMNVEV (reference sequence). CDR3 length equals 13 residues. V lost 3 bases to trimming and J lost 8 bases, with 10 bases between them. The CDR3 DNA sequence: TGTGCCAGCAGTTTCCAGTATCGGGGGGAGCTGTTTTTT. Translating it yields CASSFQYRGELFF.

As regards this clone: The same CDR3 is also encoded by other DNA sequences in this sample. The chain joins TRBV2 to TRBJ1-5; possibly TRBD1 for D (5 bases). The CDR3 is made up of 13 amino acids. Per the germline V gene, CDR1 is SNHLY and CDR2 is FYNNEI. Trimming took 3 bases from V and 2 from J, leaving 5 bases between them. DNA for the CDR3: TGTGCCAGCAGTGACAGGGGCAATCAGCCCCAGCATTTT. Residues: CASSDRGNQPQHF.

This sequence joins TRBV19 and TRBJ2-7; 7 bases map to TRBD2. The CDR3 totals 15 residues. Trimming took 3 bases from V and 5 from J; bases not matched to a gene: 10. Per germline, CDR1 LNHDA and CDR2 SQIVND (reference sequence). The CDR3 nucleotides are TGTGCCAGTAGTATTGAATGGGCGGGAGCTAACGAGCAGTACTTC. Protein product: CASSIEWAGANEQYF.

This chain links TRBV11-2 with TRBJ1-1; TRBD1 matches 8 bases. Germline values: CDR1 SGHAT, CDR2 FQNNGV. There are 14 residues in the CDR3. The V and J ends lost 3 bases and 3 bases, in that order; junction bases with no gene match: 3. The CDR3 region is CASSFDRGYTEAFF. The CDR3 coding sequence is TGTGCCAGCAGCTTTGACAGGGGATACACTGAAGCTTTCTTT. The entire variable domain, with the rest obtained from reference TRBV11-2 and TRBJ1-1, is as follows: EAGVAQSPRYKIIEKRQSVAFWCNPISGHATLYWYQQILGQGPKLLIQFQNNGVVDDSQLPKDRFSAERLKGVDSTLKIQPAKLEDSAVYLCASSFDRGYTEAFFGQGTRLTVV.

The rearrangement uses TRBV7-7 and TRBJ2-1; 9 nucleotides align to TRBD2. The CDR3 covers 13 residues. Germline assignment: CDR1 SSHAT and CDR2 FNYEAQ (reference sequence). After removal of 4 bases from V and 8 bases from J, the junction contained 3 bases not matched to a gene. CDR3 loop: CASSSSGMDEQFF. CDR3 nucleotide sequence: TGTGCCAGCAGCTCTAGCGGGATGGATGAGCAGTTCTTC.

The chain combines TRBV6-6 with TRBJ2-3, with D uncertain. The CDR3 covers 14 residues. Germline CDR1 reads MNHNY; CDR2 reads SVGAGI (reference sequence). CDR3 DNA sequence: TGTGCTCATACCCGAAGAGGACCCCTCGATACGCAGTATTTT. Translation gives CAHTRRGPLDTQYF.

This chain joins TRBV7-8 and TRBJ2-1; D may be TRBD2 (6 bases). The CDR3 contains 16 residues. Germline V CDR1 and CDR2: SGHVS, FQNEAQ. The V and J ends lost 4 bases and 5 bases respectively, with 18 bases between them. In nucleotides, the CDR3 is TGTGCCAGCAGCTACCCTCCTAGCGACTATAACAATGAGCAGTTCTTC. Protein product: CASSYPPSDYNNEQFF.